One sample yielded the 20 T cell receptor beta chains listed below, sequenced in a study of shared clonotypes between healthy human individuals. The repertoire was sequenced with immunoSEQ multiplex PCR; TCRdb's copy has only in-frame clones and lacks some. The sample has millions of clones, about 92% seen once. Sequences were obtained from naive CD4+ T cells from PBMCs. Noted subset: CD45RA+ positively selected. These receptors were collected from a man younger than 30 in good health. Some clones in this sample may be carry-over from other donors' samples.

The J gene is TRBJ2-3, the V gene TRBV19; D gene ambiguous. The CDR3 is 15 residues long. Trimming shortened V by 3 bases and J by 0 bases, and 10 bases separated the two germline ends. Germline-derived CDR1 and CDR2 are LNHDA and SQIVND (reference sequence). The CDR3 bases are TGTGCCAGTAGTATCTGGCCACGAAGCACAGATACGCAGTATTTT. Amino acids: CASSIWPRSTDTQYF.

The rearrangement uses TRBV30 and TRBJ1-2, with a tentative D call TRBD1 (5 bases). Trimming shortened V by 3 bases and J by 6 bases, and 14 bases separated the two germline ends. CDR3 length equals 13 residues. Per the germline V gene, CDR1 is GTSNPN and CDR2 is SVGIG (reference sequence). The CDR3 nucleotides are TGTGCCTGGAGATTGGGGGGAAGGAATGGCTACACCTTC. This translates into CAWRLGGRNGYTF.

The chain combines TRBV6-5 with TRBJ2-5, with 7 bases matching TRBD2. Trimming cost V 6 bases and J 1 base; bases outside gene matches: 8. This CDR3 is 15 amino acids long. Germline V gene lookup returns CDR1 MNHEY and CDR2 SVGAGI. CDR3 region: CASSPSGNFQETQYF. The CDR3 DNA reads TGTGCCAGCAGCCCAAGCGGGAACTTCCAAGAGACCCAGTACTTC.

The chain is built from TRBV11-2 and TRBJ1-5; the D is unclear. V was shortened by 4 bases and J by 5 bases, with 9 bases between the two germline ends. There are 13 residues in the CDR3. CDR1 and CDR2 (germline): SGHAT, FQNNGV. CDR3 region: CASSYTRDQPQHF. The DNA of the CDR3 is TGTGCCAGCAGCTACACACGGGATCAGCCCCAGCATTTT.

The chain uses TRBV27 and TRBJ2-7; the D gene is possibly TRBD2 (5 bases). The CDR3 is 16 amino acids. Per germline, CDR1 MNHEY and CDR2 SMNVEV (reference sequence). Trimming took off 5 bases at V and 3 bases at J, with 20 bases between the two ends. CDR3 bases: TGTGCCAGCAGTAAGGATGGACTTTCCGCGAACTACGAGCAGTACTTC. Translated: CASSKDGLSANYEQYF.

The chain carries TRBV28 and TRBJ2-4, with 8 bases matching TRBD1. The CDR3 is 15 residues long. Germline CDR1 MDHEN, CDR2 SYDVKM. V dropped 4 bases and J dropped 6; count of bases not matched to a gene: 8. In DNA form, the CDR3 reads TGTGCCAGCAGTTGGGACAGGATTACGGGAAACATTCAGTACTTC. Translated: CASSWDRITGNIQYF.

In its sample, this clone was seen once. V usage is TRBV5-1 and J usage is TRBJ1-2; the match to TRBD1 covers 9 bases. Germline CDR1 is SGHRS and CDR2 is YFSETQ. This CDR3 has 15 amino acids. The junction had 7 bases not matched to a gene; V was cut back by 0 bases and J by 7 bases. CDR3 DNA: TGCGCCAGCAGCTTGGCCGGGACAGGGTATAGTGGCTACACCTTC. Its translation: CASSLAGTGYSGYTF.

This chain connects TRBV28 to TRBJ2-3; D is perhaps TRBD1 or TRBD2 (6 bases each). Germline V gene lookup returns CDR1 MDHEN and CDR2 SYDVKM. V lost 6 bases and J lost 1, with 14 bases in between. The CDR3 is 15 amino acids. Here the CDR3 reads CASSGGGIGTDTQYF. The CDR3 DNA reads TGTGCCAGCAGCGGAGGGGGGATTGGCACAGATACGCAGTATTTT.

CDR3 protein: CASSPPGQGTNSPLHF. CDR3 coding DNA: TGTGCCAGCAGCCCCCCGGGACAGGGGACTAATTCACCCCTCCACTTT. V usage is TRBV5-4 and J usage is TRBJ1-6; 10 bases agree with TRBD1. Losses at the gene ends were 4 bases for V and 6 bases for J; bases not matched to a gene: 7. The CDR3 totals 16 residues. CDR1 and CDR2 (germline): SGHNT, YYREEE (reference sequence).

V gene TRBV28 combines with J gene TRBJ1-2; possible D gene TRBD1, 5 bases. The CDR3 extends over 15 amino acids. The germline V and J ends were trimmed by 2 bases and 1 base, with 11 bases remaining between them. Germline values: CDR1 MDHEN, CDR2 SYDVKM. CDR3 bases: TGTGCCAGCAGTTTAATAGACAGAATTAACTATGGCTACACCTTC. Protein: CASSLIDRINYGYTF.

The chain combines TRBV28 with TRBJ2-7; perhaps D is TRBD1 or TRBD2 (7 bases each). The CDR3 has 15 amino acids. Per germline, CDR1 MDHEN and CDR2 SYDVKM. V was trimmed by 3 bases and J by 3 bases, leaving 15 bases between them. The CDR3 region has the DNA TGTGCCAGCAGTTTTTGGGCAGGGGGGGACTACGAGCAGTACTTC. This codes for CASSFWAGGDYEQYF.

J is TRBJ1-1 and V is TRBV7-2, with D maybe TRBD1 (5 bases). This CDR3 contains 12 residues. The V and J ends lost 3 bases and 5 bases respectively, with 7 bases between them. Germline V lookup: CDR1 SGHTA, CDR2 FQGNSA. CDR3 amino acids: CASSFDRTEAFF. The CDR3 DNA is TGTGCCAGCAGCTTCGACAGAACTGAAGCTTTCTTT. The full variable domain, its missing parts supplied by reference TRBV7-2 and TRBJ1-1, is GAGVSQSPSNKVTEKGKDVELRCDPISGHTALYWYRQSLGQGLEFLIYFQGNSAPDKSGLPSDRFSAERTGGSVSTLTIQRTQQEDSAVYLCASSFDRTEAFFGQGTRLTVV.

The rearrangement joins TRBV27 to TRBJ2-4, with 7 bases matching TRBD2. The CDR3 contains 15 residues. Germline V gene lookup returns CDR1 MNHEY and CDR2 SMNVEV (reference sequence). V lost 8 bases, J lost 5 bases, and 12 bases stayed unmatched. CDR3 in DNA: TGTGCCAGCGCGCCGGCGGGCGGGAGTCAAAACATTCAGTACTTC. This encodes CASAPAGGSQNIQYF.

This clone appeared a single time. The genes are TRBV2 and TRBJ2-1; D possibly corresponds to TRBD1 (5 bases). Between the trimmed V and J ends, which lost 4 bases and 2 bases, there was a span of 12 bases. Per germline, CDR1 SNHLY and CDR2 FYNNEI. The CDR3 loop spans 15 amino acids. This chain's CDR3 is CASSAGASTYNEQFF. DNA of the CDR3: TGTGCCAGCAGTGCTGGGGCTTCCACCTACAATGAGCAGTTCTTC.

Regarding this clone: The same CDR3 also results from other DNA sequences found in this sample. The chain recombines TRBV6-1 with TRBJ2-7; the D is unclear. Germline V lookup: CDR1 MNHNS, CDR2 SASEGT. The ends were cut back, 4 bases at V and 3 bases at J, with 13 bases in the middle. The CDR3 runs to 14 residues. Here the CDR3 reads CASSVFGSDYEQYF. The CDR3 nucleotides read TGTGCCAGCAGTGTGTTCGGGTCGGACTACGAGCAGTACTTC.

The V call is TRBV5-1, the J call TRBJ1-4, with D hard to call. Germline values: CDR1 SGHRS, CDR2 YFSETQ. There are 14 residues in the CDR3. The V and J ends lost 4 bases and 8 bases respectively, with 15 bases between them. The CDR3 sequence is CASSLGALGEKLFF. CDR3 in DNA: TGCGCCAGCAGCCTGGGTGCGCTGGGCGAAAAACTGTTTTTT.

This clone was found a few times. V gene TRBV30 combines with J gene TRBJ1-1; D gene ambiguous. CDR3 length equals 15 residues. Trimming took 3 bases from V and 0 from J, leaving 14 bases between them. CDR1 is GTSNPN and CDR2 is SVGIG in the germline V gene (reference sequence). Written as DNA, the CDR3 is TGTGCCTGGAGGCCTTTTTGGTCAGTGAACACTGAAGCTTTCTTT. Protein sequence: CAWRPFWSVNTEAFF.

The chain carries TRBV28 and TRBJ2-1; D remains unclear. Trimming left V 6 bases short and J 8 bases short, with 11 bases between. The germline V gene encodes CDR1 MDHEN and CDR2 SYDVKM. The CDR3 loop spans 12 amino acids. The CDR3 DNA is TGTGCCAGCAGCTCCGCCCAGTATGAGCAGTTCTTC. Translating it yields CASSSAQYEQFF.

This sequence joins TRBV25-1 and TRBJ2-1, with 8 bases identical to TRBD2. Germline lookup yields CDR1 MGHDK and CDR2 SYGVNS. The CDR3 sequence is 15 residues long. V lost 1 base and J lost 6; bases outside the gene matches: 5. The DNA for the CDR3 is TGTGCCAGCAGTGAATTAGCGGGATCCGGCAATGAGCAGTTCTTC. Translation: CASSELAGSGNEQFF.

This rearrangement joins TRBV20-1 to TRBJ1-2; D remains ambiguous. Germline CDR1 is DFQATT and CDR2 is SNEGSKA (reference sequence). Trimming stripped 1 base from V and 6 bases from J, with 6 bases between. The CDR3 sequence is 11 residues long. The CDR3 protein is CSARAVNGYTF. CDR3 nucleotides: TGCAGTGCTAGAGCGGTTAATGGCTACACCTTC.